Given below is one T cell receptor beta chain in context. CDR3 length: 16 residues. Looked up from germline, CDR1 is MDHEN and CDR2 is SYDVKM. After removal of 8 bases from V and 4 bases from J, the junction contained 11 bases not matched to a gene. Amplification by 5'RACE using constant-segment primers produced TCR alpha and TCR beta cDNA libraries that carried sample barcodes and UMIs. TCRdb called the 5' RACE reads again in MiXCR, with one record for every CDR3 protein. The sample carries 200,000 to 250,000 distinct CDR3 sequences, around 9.1% recorded once. This specimen belongs to a study of T-cell memory formation after mild COVID-19.

The V and J genes are TRBV28 and TRBJ2-1, with 10 bases identical to TRBD1. The origin of this receptor is a man between 18 and 29 years old who had mild COVID-19 (a few samples of this study predate the infection). Cell type and time point are not known. The specimen sequenced was PBMCs or a T cell subset sorted from them (not recorded which). The CDR3 spells CASLGQGPPSYNEQFF. Here the CDR3 DNA reads TGTGCCAGCCTGGGACAGGGGCCCCCTTCTTACAATGAGCAGTTCTTC.